This T cell receptor beta chain emerged from a study of blood T cell repertoires in COVID-19. Across the study: Sample material is recorded as cDNA or gDNA derived from T cells, B-cell-depleted T cells, or PBMCs.

Authors' processing steps: Nucleated cell number was recorded as an estimate derived from reference gene primer amplification. TCRdb keeps only in-frame clones here, not all; method: immunoSEQ multiplex PCR. V and J calls and clone size are those listed in that table; D and trimming were worked out from the DNA. This sample has about 380,000 clones, with around 90% found just once. With V trimmed by 5 bases and J by 7 bases, 8 bases remained unmatched. Germline CDR1 is SGHTA and CDR2 is FQGNSA. The CDR3 runs to 14 residues. Material: peripheral blood. This TCR came from a young man with active or convalescent COVID-19. This chain uses TRBV7-2 with TRBJ2-1; 7 bases fit TRBD2. The CDR3 sequence is CASSTPGGRNEQFF. The DNA of the CDR3 is TGTGCCAGCAGCACCCCGGGGGGTAGGAATGAGCAGTTCTTC.